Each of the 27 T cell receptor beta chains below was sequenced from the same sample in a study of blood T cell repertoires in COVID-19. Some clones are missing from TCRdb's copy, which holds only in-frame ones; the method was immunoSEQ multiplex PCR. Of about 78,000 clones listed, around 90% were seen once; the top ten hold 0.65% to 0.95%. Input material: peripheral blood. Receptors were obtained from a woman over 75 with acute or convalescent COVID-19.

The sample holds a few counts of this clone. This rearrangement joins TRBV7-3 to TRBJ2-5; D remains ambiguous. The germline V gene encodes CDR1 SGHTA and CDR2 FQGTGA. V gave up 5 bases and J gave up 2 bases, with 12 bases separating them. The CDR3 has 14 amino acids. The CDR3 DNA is TGTGCCAGCAGCCCCACAGTGAAACAAGAGACCCAGTACTTC. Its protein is CASSPTVKQETQYF.

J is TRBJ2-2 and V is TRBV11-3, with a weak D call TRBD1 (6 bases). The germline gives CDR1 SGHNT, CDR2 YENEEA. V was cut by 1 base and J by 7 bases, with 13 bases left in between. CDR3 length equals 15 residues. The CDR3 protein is CASSLGIQGGGELFF. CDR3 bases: TGTGCCAGCAGCTTAGGGATACAGGGCGGCGGGGAGCTGTTTTTT.

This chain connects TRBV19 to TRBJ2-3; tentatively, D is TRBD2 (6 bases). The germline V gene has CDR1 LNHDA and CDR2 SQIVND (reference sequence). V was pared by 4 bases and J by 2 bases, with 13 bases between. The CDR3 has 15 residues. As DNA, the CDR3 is TGTGCCAGTAGTAGTCGGCGGGGAGACACAGATACGCAGTATTTT. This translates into CASSSRRGDTDTQYF.

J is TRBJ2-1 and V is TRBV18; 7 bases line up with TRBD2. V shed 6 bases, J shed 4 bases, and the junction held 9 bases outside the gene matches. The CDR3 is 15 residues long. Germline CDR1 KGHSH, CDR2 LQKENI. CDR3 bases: TGTGCCAGCTCGGGGGGGACTGGCCCTTACAATGAGCAGTTCTTC. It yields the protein CASSGGTGPYNEQFF. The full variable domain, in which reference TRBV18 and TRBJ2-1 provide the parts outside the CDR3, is NAGVMQNPRHLVRRRGQEARLRCSPMKGHSHVYWYRQLPEEGLKFMVYLQKENIIDESGMPKERFSAEFPKEGPSILRIQQVVRGDSAAYFCASSGGTGPYNEQFFGPGTRLTVL.

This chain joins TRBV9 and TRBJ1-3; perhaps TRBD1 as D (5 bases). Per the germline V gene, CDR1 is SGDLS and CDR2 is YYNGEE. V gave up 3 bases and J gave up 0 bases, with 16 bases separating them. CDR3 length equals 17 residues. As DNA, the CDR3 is TGTGCCAGCAGCGAAGGGGAGGGATTGTCCTCTGGAAACACCATATATTTT. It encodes CASSEGEGLSSGNTIYF.

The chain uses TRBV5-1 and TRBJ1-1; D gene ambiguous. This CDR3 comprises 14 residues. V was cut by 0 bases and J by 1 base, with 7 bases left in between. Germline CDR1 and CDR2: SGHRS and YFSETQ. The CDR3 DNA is TGCGCCAGCAGCTTGGCACAGAAGAACACTGAAGCTTTCTTT. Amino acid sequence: CASSLAQKNTEAFF.

In DNA, the CDR3 is TGCACCAGCAGAGGACTAGCGGGAGATTTGCCCTCCTACAATGAGCAGTTCTTC. It translates to CTSRGLAGDLPSYNEQFF. The V call is TRBV1, the J call TRBJ2-1; no DNA check was done on the table's D call, TRBD2. TRBV1 is classified as a pseudogene. This CDR3 is built from 18 residues.

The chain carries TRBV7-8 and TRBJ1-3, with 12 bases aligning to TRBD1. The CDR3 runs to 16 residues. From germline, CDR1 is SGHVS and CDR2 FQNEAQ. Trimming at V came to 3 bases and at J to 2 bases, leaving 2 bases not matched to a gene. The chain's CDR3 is CASSLGQGAAGNTIYF. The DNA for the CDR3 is TGTGCCAGCAGCTTGGGACAGGGGGCGGCTGGAAACACCATATATTTT.

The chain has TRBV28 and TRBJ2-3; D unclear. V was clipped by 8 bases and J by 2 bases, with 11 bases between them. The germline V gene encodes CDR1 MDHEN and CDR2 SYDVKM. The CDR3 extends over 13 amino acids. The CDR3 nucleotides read TGTGCCAGCTTTTCCCAGGCCACAGATACGCAGTATTTT. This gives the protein CASFSQATDTQYF.

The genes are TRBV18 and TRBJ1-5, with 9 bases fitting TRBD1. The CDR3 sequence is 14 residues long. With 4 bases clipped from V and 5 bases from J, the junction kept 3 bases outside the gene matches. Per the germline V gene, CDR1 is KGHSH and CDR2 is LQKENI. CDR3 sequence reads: CASSLTGGYQPQHF. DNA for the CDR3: TGTGCCAGCTCACTTACAGGGGGCTATCAGCCCCAGCATTTT.

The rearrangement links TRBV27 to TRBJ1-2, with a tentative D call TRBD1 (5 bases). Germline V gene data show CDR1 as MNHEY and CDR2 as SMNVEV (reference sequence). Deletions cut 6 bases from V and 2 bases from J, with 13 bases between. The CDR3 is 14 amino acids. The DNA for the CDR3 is TGTGCCAGCAGATCGAACAGGCGGAACTATGGCTACACCTTC. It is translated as CASRSNRRNYGYTF.

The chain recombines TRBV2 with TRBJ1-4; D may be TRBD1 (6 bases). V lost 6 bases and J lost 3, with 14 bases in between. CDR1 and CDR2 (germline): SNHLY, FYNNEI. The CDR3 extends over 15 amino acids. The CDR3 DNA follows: TGTGCCAGCAGATTAGAACAGGGACCTAATGAAAAACTGTTTTTT. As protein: CASRLEQGPNEKLFF. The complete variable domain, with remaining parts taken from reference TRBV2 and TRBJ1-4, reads EPEVTQTPSHQVTQMGQEVILRCVPISNHLYFYWYRQILGQKVEFLVSFYNNEISEKSEIFDDQFSVERPDGSNFTLKIRSTKLEDSAMYFCASRLEQGPNEKLFFGSGTQLSVL.

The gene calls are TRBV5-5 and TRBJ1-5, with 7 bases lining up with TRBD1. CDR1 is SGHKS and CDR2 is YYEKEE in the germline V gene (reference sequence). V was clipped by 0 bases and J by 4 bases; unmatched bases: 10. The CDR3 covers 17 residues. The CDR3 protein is CASSLEAARGSNQPQHF. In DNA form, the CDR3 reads TGTGCCAGCAGCTTGGAAGCGGCCAGGGGGTCTAATCAGCCCCAGCATTTT.

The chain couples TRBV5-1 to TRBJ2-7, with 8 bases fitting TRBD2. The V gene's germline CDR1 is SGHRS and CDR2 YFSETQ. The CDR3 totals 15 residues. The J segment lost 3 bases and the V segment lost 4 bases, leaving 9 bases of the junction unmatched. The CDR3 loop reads CASSRPAGTSYEQYF. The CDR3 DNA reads TGCGCCAGCAGCCGGCCCGCCGGGACTAGCTACGAGCAGTACTTC.

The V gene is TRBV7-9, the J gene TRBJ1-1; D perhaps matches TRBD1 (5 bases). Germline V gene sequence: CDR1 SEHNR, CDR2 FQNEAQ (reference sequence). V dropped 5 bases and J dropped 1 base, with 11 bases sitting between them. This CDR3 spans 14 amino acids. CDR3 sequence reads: CASSAGLGNTEAFF. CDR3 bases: TGTGCCAGCAGCGCGGGACTGGGGAACACTGAAGCTTTCTTT.

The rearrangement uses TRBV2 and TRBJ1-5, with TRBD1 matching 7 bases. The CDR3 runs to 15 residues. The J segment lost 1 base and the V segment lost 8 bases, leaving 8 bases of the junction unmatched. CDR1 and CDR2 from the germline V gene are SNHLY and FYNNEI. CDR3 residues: CASEGIQGSNQPQHF. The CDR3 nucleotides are TGTGCCAGCGAGGGGATACAGGGGAGCAATCAGCCCCAGCATTTT.

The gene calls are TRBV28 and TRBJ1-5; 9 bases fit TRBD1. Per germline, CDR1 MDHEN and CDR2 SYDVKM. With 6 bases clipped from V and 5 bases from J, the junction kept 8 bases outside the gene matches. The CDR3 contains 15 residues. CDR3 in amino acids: CASRYGTGIHQPQHF. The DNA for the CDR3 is TGTGCCAGCAGGTACGGGACAGGGATCCATCAGCCCCAGCATTTT. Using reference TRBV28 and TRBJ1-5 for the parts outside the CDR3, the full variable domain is DVKVTQSSRYLVKRTGEKVFLECVQDMDHENMFWYRQDPGLGLRLIYFSYDVKMKEKGDIPEGYSVSREKKERFSLILESASTNQTSMYLCASRYGTGIHQPQHFGDGTRLSIL.

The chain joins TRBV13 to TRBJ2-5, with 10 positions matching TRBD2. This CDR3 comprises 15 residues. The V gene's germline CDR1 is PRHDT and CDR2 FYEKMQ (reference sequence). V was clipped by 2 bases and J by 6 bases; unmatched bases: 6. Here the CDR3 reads CASSLKLAGFKTQYF. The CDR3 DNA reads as TGTGCCAGCAGCTTAAAACTAGCGGGGTTCAAGACCCAGTACTTC. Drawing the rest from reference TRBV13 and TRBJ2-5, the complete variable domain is AAGVIQSPRHLIKEKRETATLKCYPIPRHDTVYWYQQGPGQDPQFLISFYEKMQSDKGSIPDRFSAQQFSDYHSELNMSSLELGDSALYFCASSLKLAGFKTQYFGPGTRLLVL.

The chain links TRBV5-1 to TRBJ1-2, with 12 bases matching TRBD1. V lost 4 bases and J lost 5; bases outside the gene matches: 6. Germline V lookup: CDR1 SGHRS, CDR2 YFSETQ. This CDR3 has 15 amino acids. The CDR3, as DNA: TGCGCCAGCAGCCCGGGACAGGGGGCGCCGTATGGCTACACCTTC. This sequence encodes CASSPGQGAPYGYTF.

The CDR3 DNA follows: TGTGCCAGCAGCTCGGACAGGGGGATCAATCAGCCCCAGCATTTT. Translated, it gives CASSSDRGINQPQHF. The V gene is TRBV5-4, the J gene TRBJ1-5; 10 nucleotides agree with TRBD1. The V segment lost 3 bases and the J segment 3 bases; nucleotides outside the gene matches: 3. The CDR3 has 15 amino acids. Looked up from germline, CDR1 is SGHNT and CDR2 is YYREEE (reference sequence).

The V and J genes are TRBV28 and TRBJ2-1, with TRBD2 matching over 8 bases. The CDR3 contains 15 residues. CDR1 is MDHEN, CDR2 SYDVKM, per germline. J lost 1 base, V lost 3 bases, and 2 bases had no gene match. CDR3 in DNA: TGTGCCAGCAGTTTCACGGGAGGGTCCTACAATGAGCAGTTCTTC. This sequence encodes CASSFTGGSYNEQFF.

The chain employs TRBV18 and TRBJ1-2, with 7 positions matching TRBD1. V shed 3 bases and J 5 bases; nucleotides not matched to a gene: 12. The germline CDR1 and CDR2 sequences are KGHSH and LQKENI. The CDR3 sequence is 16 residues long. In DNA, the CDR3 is TGTGCCAGCTCACCGGGAAAGACAGGGACCGGGTATGGCTACACCTTC. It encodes CASSPGKTGTGYGYTF.

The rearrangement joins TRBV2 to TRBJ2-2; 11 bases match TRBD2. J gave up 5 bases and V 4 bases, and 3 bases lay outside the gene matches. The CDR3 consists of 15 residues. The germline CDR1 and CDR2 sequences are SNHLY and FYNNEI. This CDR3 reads CASSGLAGRTGELFF. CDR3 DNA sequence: TGTGCCAGCAGTGGACTAGCGGGGAGGACCGGGGAGCTGTTTTTT.

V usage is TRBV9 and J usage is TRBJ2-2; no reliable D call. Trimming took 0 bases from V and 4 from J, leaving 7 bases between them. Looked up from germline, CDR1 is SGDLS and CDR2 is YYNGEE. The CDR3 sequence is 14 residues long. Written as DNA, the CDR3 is TGTGCCAGCAGCGTAGACTCGTTCACCGGGGAGCTGTTTTTT. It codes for CASSVDSFTGELFF. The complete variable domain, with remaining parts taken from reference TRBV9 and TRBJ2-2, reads DSGVTQTPKHLITATGQRVTLRCSPRSGDLSVYWYQQSLDQGLQFLIQYYNGEERAKGNILERFSAQQFPDLHSELNLSSLELGDSALYFCASSVDSFTGELFFGEGSRLTVL.

CDR3 loop: CSASWGGNTNEKLFF. CDR3 nucleotides: TGCAGTGCTAGTTGGGGGGGGAATACTAATGAAAAACTGTTTTTT. The chain joins TRBV20-1 to TRBJ1-4; D might be TRBD1 (5 bases). V was cut by 3 bases and J by 2 bases, with 13 bases left in between. Germline V gene sequence: CDR1 DFQATT, CDR2 SNEGSKA (reference sequence). The CDR3 runs to 15 residues.

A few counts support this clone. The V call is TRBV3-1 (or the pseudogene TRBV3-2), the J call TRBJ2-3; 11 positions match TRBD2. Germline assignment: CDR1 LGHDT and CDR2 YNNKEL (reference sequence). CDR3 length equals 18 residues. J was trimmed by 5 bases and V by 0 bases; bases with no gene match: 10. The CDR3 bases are TGTGCCAGCAGCCAAGACTTAGCGGGAGGGAAAATTATAGATACGCAGTATTTT. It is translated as CASSQDLAGGKIIDTQYF.

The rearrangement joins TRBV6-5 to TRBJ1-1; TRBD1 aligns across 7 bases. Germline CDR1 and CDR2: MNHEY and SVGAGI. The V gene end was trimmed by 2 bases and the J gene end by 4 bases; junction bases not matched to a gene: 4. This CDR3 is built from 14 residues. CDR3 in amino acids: CASSYGTDFTEAFF. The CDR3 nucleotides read TGTGCCAGCAGTTACGGGACAGACTTCACTGAAGCTTTCTTT.